Here is one T cell receptor (beta chain) with its context. Antigen unknown. Included in the TCR beta cDNA libraries were unique molecular identifiers. TCRdb reprocessed the PCR reads via MiXCR and lists one record per CDR3 protein. The sample contains approximately 460,000 distinct CDR3 sequences, approximately 46% of which appear only once. Trimming took off 4 bases at V and 8 bases at J, with 17 bases between the two ends. The CDR3 has 13 amino acids. The V gene's germline CDR1 is SQVTM and CDR2 ANQGSEA. This record comes from a study of post-analysis software for immune sequencing data. Overall study findings and caveats: Multiple sclerosis was associated with a significant reduction in normalized Chao1 diversity relative to controls. With TRBV5-6, TRBV5-1 and TRBV20-1 included, about five TRBV segments were more frequent in patients than in controls. Strong co-clustering by F measure linked samples that shared a preparation batch.

J is TRBJ1-2 and V is TRBV29-1; D is ambiguous. This sequence originates from a girl aged 5 to 17 with multiple sclerosis. The specimen was blood. The chain's CDR3 is CSVGNPREWGYTF. The CDR3 region has the DNA TGCAGCGTTGGGAACCCACGGGAGTGGGGCTACACCTTC.